This TCR beta chain originates from a study of technical replicates of blood from several donors. V was trimmed by 1 base and J by 4 bases, leaving 16 bases between them. The germline CDR1 and CDR2 sequences are SGHDN and FVKESK. The CDR3 sequence is 17 residues long. Using immunoSEQ multiplex PCR, the repertoire was profiled, and TCRdb retains in-frame clones only, with some absent. Of roughly 90,000 clones listed, almost 97% are singletons. The clonotype was recovered from a human donor in good health. The sequencing sample was made of T cells isolated from PBMCs. The chain combines TRBV14 with TRBJ1-4, with no clear D. The CDR3 here is CASSQGSISGYNEKLFF. CDR3 coding DNA: TGTGCCAGCAGCCAAGGCTCAATATCGGGATATAATGAAAAACTGTTTTTT.